The 4 T cell receptor beta chains listed next were all sequenced from one sample in a study of control samples from healthy donors and cancer patients. Sequencing used immunoSEQ multiplex PCR; TCRdb keeps in-frame clones, though not all of them. In the table there are 70,000 to 85,000 clones, 90% to 95% of which are singletons. The sample was blood. These receptors all stem from a man between 45 and 60 years old in good health.

The V call is TRBV5-6, the J call TRBJ2-1; a possible D gene is TRBD2 (6 bases). This CDR3 contains 13 residues. V lost 0 bases, J lost 7 bases, and 8 bases lay in between. CDR1 SGHDT and CDR2 YYEEEE come from the germline V gene. CDR3 DNA sequence: TGTGCCAGCAGCTTGGTGGGGGGAAATGAGCAGTTCTTC. Translated, it gives CASSLVGGNEQFF. The variable domain in full, completed from reference TRBV5-6 and TRBJ2-1, reads DAGVTQSPTHLIKTRGQQVTLRCSPKSGHDTVSWYQQALGQGPQFIFQYYEEEERQRGNFPDRFSGHQFPNYSSELNVNALLLGDSALYLCASSLVGGNEQFFGPGTRLTVL.

This chain connects TRBV18 to TRBJ1-1, with 9 bases lining up with TRBD1. J was trimmed by 5 bases and V by 5 bases; bases with no gene match: 6. The CDR3 runs to 14 residues. Germline values: CDR1 KGHSH, CDR2 LQKENI. The chain's CDR3 is CASSTQGAGTEAFF. The CDR3 region has the DNA TGTGCCAGCTCAACACAGGGGGCCGGGACTGAAGCTTTCTTT.

V usage is TRBV7-9 and J usage is TRBJ2-7, with 9 bases that match TRBD1. V shed 3 bases and J 2 bases; nucleotides not matched to a gene: 5. Germline values: CDR1 SEHNR, CDR2 FQNEAQ (reference sequence). The length of the CDR3 is 15 residues. CDR3 loop: CASSFGRTGAYEQYF. The DNA for the CDR3 is TGTGCCAGCAGCTTTGGCCGGACAGGGGCCTACGAGCAGTACTTC. The full variable domain, rest sourced from reference TRBV7-9 and TRBJ2-7, is DTGVSQNPRHKITKRGQNVTFRCDPISEHNRLYWYRQTLGQGPEFLTYFQNEAQLEKSRLLSDRFSAERPKGSFSTLEIQRTEQGDSAMYLCASSFGRTGAYEQYFGPGTRLTVT.

V is TRBV6-5 and J is TRBJ1-2; TRBD1 matches 8 bases. The CDR3 runs to 16 residues. V trimming: 4 bases; J trimming: 10 bases; junction bases outside the gene matches: 17. Per the germline V gene, CDR1 is MNHEY and CDR2 is SVGAGI. The CDR3 sequence: CASSSGGTTGAHIYTF. CDR3 coding DNA: TGTGCCAGCAGTTCAGGGGGGACGACAGGGGCCCATATCTACACCTTC.